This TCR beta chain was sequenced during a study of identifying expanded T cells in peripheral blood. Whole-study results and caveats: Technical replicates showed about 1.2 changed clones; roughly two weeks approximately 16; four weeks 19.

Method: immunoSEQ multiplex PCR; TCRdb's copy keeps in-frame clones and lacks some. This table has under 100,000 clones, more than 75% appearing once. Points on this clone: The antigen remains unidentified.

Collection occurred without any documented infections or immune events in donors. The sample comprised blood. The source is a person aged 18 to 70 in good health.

CDR3 sequence reads: CASSATSRGRRSYNEQFF. CDR3 in DNA: TGTGCCAGCAGCGCCACATCAAGGGGGCGCAGATCCTACAATGAGCAGTTCTTC. The chain joins TRBV9 to TRBJ2-1, with 7 bases fitting TRBD1. Germline values: CDR1 SGDLS, CDR2 YYNGEE. The CDR3 length is 18 residues. J lost 1 base, V lost 3 bases, and 13 bases had no gene match.